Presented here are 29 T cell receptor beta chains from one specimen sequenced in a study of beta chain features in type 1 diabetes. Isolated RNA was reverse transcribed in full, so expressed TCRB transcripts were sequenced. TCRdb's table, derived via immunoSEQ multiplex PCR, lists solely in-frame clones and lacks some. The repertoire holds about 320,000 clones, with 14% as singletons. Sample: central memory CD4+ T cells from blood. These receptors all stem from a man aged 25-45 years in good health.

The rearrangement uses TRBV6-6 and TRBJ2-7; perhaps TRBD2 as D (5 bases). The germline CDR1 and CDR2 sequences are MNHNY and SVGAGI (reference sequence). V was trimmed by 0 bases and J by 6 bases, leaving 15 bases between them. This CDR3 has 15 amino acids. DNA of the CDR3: TGTGCCAGCAGTTACTCGATACTGGGAGTTGGCGAGCAGTACTTC. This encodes CASSYSILGVGEQYF.

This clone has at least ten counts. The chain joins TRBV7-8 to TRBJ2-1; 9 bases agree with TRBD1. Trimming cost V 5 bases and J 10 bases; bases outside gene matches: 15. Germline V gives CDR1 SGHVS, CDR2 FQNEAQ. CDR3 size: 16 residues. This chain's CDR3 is CASSPTRTGARGEQFF. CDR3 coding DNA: TGTGCCAGCAGCCCAACCCGGACAGGGGCCCGGGGAGAGCAGTTCTTC.

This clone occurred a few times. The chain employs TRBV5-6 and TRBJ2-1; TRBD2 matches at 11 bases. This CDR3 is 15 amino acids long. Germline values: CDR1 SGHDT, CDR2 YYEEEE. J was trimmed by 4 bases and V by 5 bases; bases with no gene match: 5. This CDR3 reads CASRTGTSGYNEQFF. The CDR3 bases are TGTGCCAGCAGAACCGGGACTAGCGGTTACAATGAGCAGTTCTTC. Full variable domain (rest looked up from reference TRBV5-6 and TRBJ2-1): DAGVTQSPTHLIKTRGQQVTLRCSPKSGHDTVSWYQQALGQGPQFIFQYYEEEERQRGNFPDRFSGHQFPNYSSELNVNALLLGDSALYLCASRTGTSGYNEQFFGPGTRLTVL.

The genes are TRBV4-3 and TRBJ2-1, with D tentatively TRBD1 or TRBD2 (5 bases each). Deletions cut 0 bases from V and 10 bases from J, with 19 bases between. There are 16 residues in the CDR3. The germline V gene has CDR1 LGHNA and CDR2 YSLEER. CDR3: CASSQDAAGRRTEQFF. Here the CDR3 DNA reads TGCGCCAGCAGCCAAGATGCGGCAGGGAGAAGGACGGAGCAGTTCTTC.

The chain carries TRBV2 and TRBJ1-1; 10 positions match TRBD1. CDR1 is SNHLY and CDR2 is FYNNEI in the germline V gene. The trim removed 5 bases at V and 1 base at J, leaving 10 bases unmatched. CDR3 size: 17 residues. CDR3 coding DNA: TGTGCCAGCAGTACGCGGACAGGGGGTACGGGGAACACTGAAGCTTTCTTT. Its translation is CASSTRTGGTGNTEAFF.

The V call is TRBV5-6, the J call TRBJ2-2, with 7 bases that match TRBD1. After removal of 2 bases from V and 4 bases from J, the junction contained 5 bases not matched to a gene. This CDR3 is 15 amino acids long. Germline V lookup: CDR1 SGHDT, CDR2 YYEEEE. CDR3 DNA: TGTGCCAGCAGCTTCGAGGGGGCGGGCACCGGGGAGCTGTTTTTT. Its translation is CASSFEGAGTGELFF.

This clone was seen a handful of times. CDR3 nucleotide sequence: TGTGCCAGCAGCGCCGGGAGCCCTTCGAACACCGGGGAGCTGTTTTTT. This codes for CASSAGSPSNTGELFF. The V call is TRBV9, the J call TRBJ2-2; the D gene is possibly TRBD2 (6 bases). The V gene's germline CDR1 is SGDLS and CDR2 YYNGEE. This CDR3 region has 16 residues. The V gene lost 3 bases and the J gene lost 0 bases, with 12 bases spanning the gap.

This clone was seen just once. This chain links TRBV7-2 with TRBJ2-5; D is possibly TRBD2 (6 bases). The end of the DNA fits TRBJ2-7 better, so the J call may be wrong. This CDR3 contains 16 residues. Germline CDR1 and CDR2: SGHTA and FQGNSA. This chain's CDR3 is CASSFGVREAGHEQYF. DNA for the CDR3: TGTGCCAGCAGCTTCGGGGTGAGGGAGGCTGGGCACGAGCAGTACTTC.

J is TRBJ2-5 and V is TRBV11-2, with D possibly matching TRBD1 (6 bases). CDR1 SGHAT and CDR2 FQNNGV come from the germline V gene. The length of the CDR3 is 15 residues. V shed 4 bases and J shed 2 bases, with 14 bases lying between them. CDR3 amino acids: CASSSWTAKQETQYF. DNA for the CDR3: TGTGCCAGCAGCTCGTGGACAGCGAAGCAAGAGACCCAGTACTTC. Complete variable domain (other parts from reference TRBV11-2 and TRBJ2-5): EAGVAQSPRYKIIEKRQSVAFWCNPISGHATLYWYQQILGQGPKLLIQFQNNGVVDDSQLPKDRFSAERLKGVDSTLKIQPAKLEDSAVYLCASSSWTAKQETQYFGPGTRLLVL.

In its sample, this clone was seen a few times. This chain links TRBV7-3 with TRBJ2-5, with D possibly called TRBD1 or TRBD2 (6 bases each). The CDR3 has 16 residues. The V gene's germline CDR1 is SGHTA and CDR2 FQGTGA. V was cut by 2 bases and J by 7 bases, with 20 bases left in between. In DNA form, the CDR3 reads TGTGCCAGCAGCTTATCAACGAGAGGAGAGGGGGGGACCCAGTACTTC. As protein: CASSLSTRGEGGTQYF.

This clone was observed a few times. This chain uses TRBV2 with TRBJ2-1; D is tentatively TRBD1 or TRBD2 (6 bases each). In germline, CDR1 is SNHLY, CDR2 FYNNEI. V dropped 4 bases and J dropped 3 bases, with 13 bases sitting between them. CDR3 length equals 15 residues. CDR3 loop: CASSVQGGNYNEQFF. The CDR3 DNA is TGTGCCAGCAGTGTTCAAGGGGGGAACTACAATGAGCAGTTCTTC.

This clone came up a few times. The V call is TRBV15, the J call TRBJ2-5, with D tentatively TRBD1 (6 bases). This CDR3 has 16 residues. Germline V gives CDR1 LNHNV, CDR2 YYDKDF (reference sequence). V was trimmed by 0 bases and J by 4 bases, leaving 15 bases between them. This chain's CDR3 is CATSRDGNRVGETQYF. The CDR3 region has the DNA TGTGCCACCAGCAGAGATGGGAACAGGGTCGGAGAGACCCAGTACTTC.

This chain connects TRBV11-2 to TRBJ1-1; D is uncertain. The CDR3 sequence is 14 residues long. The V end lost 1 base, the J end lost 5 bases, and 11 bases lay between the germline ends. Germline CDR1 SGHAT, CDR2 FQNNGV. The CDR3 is CASSLAVLGTEAFF. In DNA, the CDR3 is TGTGCCAGCAGCTTAGCGGTCCTTGGTACTGAAGCTTTCTTT.

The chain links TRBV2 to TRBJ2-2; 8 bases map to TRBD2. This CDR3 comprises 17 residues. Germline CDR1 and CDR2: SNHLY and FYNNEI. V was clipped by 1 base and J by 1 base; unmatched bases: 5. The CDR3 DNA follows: TGTGCCAGCAGTGAAGTCGGTCTAGCGGGGAACACCGGGGAGCTGTTTTTT. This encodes CASSEVGLAGNTGELFF.

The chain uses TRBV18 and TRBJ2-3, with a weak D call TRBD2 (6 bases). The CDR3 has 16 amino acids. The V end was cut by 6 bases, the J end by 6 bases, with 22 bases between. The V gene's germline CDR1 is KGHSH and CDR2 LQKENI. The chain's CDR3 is CASSRVRLGGTDTQYF. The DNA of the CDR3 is TGTGCCAGCTCCCGCGTCAGACTAGGTGGGACGGATACGCAGTATTTT.

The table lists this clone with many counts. CDR3 DNA: TGTGCCAGCTCACCGGGCAATGAGCAGTTCTTC. Translation: CASSPGNEQFF. The chain recombines TRBV18 with TRBJ2-1; no definite D call. The CDR3 has 11 amino acids. Looked up from germline, CDR1 is KGHSH and CDR2 is LQKENI. Trimming cost V 3 bases and J 6 bases, with 3 bases left between them.

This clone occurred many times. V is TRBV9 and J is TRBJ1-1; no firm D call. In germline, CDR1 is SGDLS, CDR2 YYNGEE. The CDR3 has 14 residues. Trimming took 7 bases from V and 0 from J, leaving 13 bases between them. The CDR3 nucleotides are TGTGCCAGCTCTTCTCGGGGTATGAACACTGAAGCTTTCTTT. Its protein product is CASSSRGMNTEAFF.

The CDR3 nucleotides are TGTGCCAGCAGCTTATTCGGGGCCAACGTCCTGACTTTC. Translating it yields CASSLFGANVLTF. V is TRBV7-2 and J is TRBJ2-6; D is uncertain. The CDR3 is 13 amino acids. Per the germline V gene, CDR1 is SGHTA and CDR2 is FQGNSA. V lost 2 bases and J 4 bases, leaving 3 bases between the germline ends.

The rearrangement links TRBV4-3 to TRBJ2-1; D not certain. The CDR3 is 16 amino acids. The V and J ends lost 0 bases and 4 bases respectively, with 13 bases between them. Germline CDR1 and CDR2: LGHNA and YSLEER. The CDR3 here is CASSQDGWPSYNEQFF. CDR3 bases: TGCGCCAGCAGCCAAGATGGGTGGCCGAGTTACAATGAGCAGTTCTTC.

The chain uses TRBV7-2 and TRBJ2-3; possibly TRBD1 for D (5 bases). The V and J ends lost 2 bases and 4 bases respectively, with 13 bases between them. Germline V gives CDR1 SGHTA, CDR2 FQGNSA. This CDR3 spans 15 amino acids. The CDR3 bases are TGTGCCAGCAGCTTACGAATCCAGGGCTCAGATACGCAGTATTTT. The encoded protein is CASSLRIQGSDTQYF.

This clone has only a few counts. The CDR3 loop is CASSLYQGGEKLFF. The CDR3 nucleotides are TGTGCCAGCAGCTTGTACCAGGGTGGTGAAAAACTGTTTTTT. This chain links TRBV5-6 with TRBJ1-4; maybe TRBD1 (5 bases). Germline V gives CDR1 SGHDT, CDR2 YYEEEE. The CDR3 has 14 residues. V gave up 1 base and J gave up 7 bases, with 11 bases separating them.

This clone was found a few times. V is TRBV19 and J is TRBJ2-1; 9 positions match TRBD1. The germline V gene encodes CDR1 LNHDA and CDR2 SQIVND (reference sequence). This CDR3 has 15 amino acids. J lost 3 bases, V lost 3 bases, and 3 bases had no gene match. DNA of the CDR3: TGTGCCAGTAGTATGCTGGGACAGGGCTACAATGAGCAGTTCTTC. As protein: CASSMLGQGYNEQFF.

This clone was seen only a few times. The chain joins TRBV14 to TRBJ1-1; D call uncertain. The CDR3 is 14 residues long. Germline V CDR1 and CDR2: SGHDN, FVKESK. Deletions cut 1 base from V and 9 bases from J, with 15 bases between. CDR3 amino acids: CASSQAPPRPKAFF. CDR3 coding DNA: TGTGCCAGCAGCCAAGCACCCCCTAGGCCGAAAGCTTTCTTT.

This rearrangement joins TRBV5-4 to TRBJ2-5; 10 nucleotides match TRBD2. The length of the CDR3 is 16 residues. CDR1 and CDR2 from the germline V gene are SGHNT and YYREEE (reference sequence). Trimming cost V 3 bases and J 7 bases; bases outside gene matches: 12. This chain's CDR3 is CASSSVAGGFGVTQYF. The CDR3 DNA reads TGTGCCAGCAGCTCCGTAGCGGGGGGCTTCGGAGTGACCCAGTACTTC.

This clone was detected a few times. As DNA, the CDR3 is TGCGCCAGCAGCCGCGGGACACCCCGCACAGATACGCAGTATTTT. This encodes CASSRGTPRTDTQYF. This sequence joins TRBV4-3 and TRBJ2-3; D tentatively fits TRBD1 or TRBD2 (6 bases each). This CDR3 contains 15 residues. V lost 4 bases to trimming and J lost 1 base, with 12 bases between them. From germline, CDR1 is LGHNA and CDR2 YSLEER.

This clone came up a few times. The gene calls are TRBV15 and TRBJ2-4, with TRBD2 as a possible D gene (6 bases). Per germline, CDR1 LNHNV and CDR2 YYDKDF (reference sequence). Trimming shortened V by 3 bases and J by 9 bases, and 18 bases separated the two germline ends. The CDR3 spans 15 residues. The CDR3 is CATSRDAATGGIQYF. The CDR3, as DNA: TGTGCCACCAGCAGGGACGCCGCAACCGGGGGCATTCAGTACTTC.

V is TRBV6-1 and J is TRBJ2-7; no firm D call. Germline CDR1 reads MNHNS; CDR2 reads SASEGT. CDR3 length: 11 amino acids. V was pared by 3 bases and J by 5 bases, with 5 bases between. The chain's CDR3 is CASSDWDEQYV. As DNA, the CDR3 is TGTGCCAGCAGTGATTGGGACGAGCAGTACGTC.

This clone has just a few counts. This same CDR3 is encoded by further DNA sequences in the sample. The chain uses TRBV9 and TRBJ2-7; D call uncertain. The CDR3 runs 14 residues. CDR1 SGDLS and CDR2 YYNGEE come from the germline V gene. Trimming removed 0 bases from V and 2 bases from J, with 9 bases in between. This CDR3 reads CASSVAGNTYEQYF. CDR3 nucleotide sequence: TGTGCCAGCAGCGTAGCCGGCAACACCTACGAGCAGTACTTC.

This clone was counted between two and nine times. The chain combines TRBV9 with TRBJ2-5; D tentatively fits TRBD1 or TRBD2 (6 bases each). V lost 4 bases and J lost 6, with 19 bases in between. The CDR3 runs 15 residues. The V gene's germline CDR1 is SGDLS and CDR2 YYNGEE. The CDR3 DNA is TGTGCCAGCAGCCAAGGGGGGCTTGGCGTCCAGACCCAGTACTTC. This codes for CASSQGGLGVQTQYF.